One and the same sample provided the 23 T cell receptor beta chains below, sequenced in a study of T-cell reconstitution after alpha-beta-depleted transplantation in children. For TCRbeta, the library was prepared with unique molecular identifiers. TCRdb called the PCR reads again in MiXCR, with one record for every CDR3 protein. The sample includes around 670,000 distinct CDR3 sequences, around 13% seen only once; the top ten take 0.65% to 0.9%. This specimen was PBMCs, taken before TCRalphabeta/CD19-depleted stem cell transplant. The receptors derive from a girl aged 2 to 10 with congenital amegakaryocytic thrombocytopenia, due to receive a stem cell transplant.

Details on this clonotype: A much larger clone differs by one base, so this may be a read error. The chain carries TRBV20-1 and TRBJ2-1; perhaps D is TRBD1 or TRBD2 (5 bases each). Trimming removed 3 bases at V and 7 bases at J, with 16 bases between. Germline CDR1 reads DFQATT; CDR2 reads SNEGSKA (reference sequence). There are 14 residues in the CDR3. This CDR3 reads CSASSAIGTNEQFF. The CDR3 DNA follows: TGCAGTGCTAGTAGCGCTATCGGGACGAATGAGCAGTTCTTC.

This chain connects TRBV28 to TRBJ2-5, with TRBD2 matching over 12 bases. CDR3 length equals 18 residues. The germline gives CDR1 MDHEN, CDR2 SYDVKM. V was clipped by 4 bases and J by 4 bases; unmatched bases: 13. The CDR3 DNA reads TGTGCCAGCAGTTCCATCCTAGCGGGAGGGCCGCTAACAGAGACCCAGTACTTC. As protein: CASSSILAGGPLTETQYF.

This clonotype was counted only a few times. J is TRBJ2-3 and V is TRBV20-1; 9 bases align to TRBD2. The CDR3 has 13 amino acids. Per the germline V gene, CDR1 is DFQATT and CDR2 is SNEGSKA (reference sequence). V dropped 2 bases and J dropped 9; count of bases not matched to a gene: 6. The CDR3 region is CSARTGLALTQYF. CDR3 coding DNA: TGCAGTGCTAGAACGGGACTAGCTTTGACGCAGTATTTT.

This chain joins TRBV4-1 and TRBJ1-2, with 10 bases matching TRBD1. The germline V gene has CDR1 MGHRA and CDR2 YSYEKL. CDR3 length: 19 residues. After removal of 4 bases from V and 4 bases from J, the junction contained 18 bases not matched to a gene. The CDR3 protein is CASSPSPKTGTGDGYGYTF. DNA of the CDR3: TGCGCCAGCAGCCCCTCGCCTAAAACCGGGACAGGGGACGGCTATGGCTACACCTTC.

This clonotype was detected only a few times. This chain uses TRBV7-9 with TRBJ1-1; D unresolved. Trimming removed 4 bases at V and 7 bases at J, with 10 bases between. This CDR3 region has 12 residues. Per germline, CDR1 SEHNR and CDR2 FQNEAQ (reference sequence). CDR3 sequence reads: CASSSDQIEAFF. CDR3 coding DNA: TGTGCCAGCAGCTCTGATCAAATTGAAGCTTTCTTT.

The table lists this clonotype with many counts. This chain connects TRBV5-1 to TRBJ2-1; TRBD2 matches at 9 bases. The CDR3 runs to 16 residues. The V segment lost 4 bases and the J segment 8 bases; nucleotides outside the gene matches: 13. Germline V gene sequence: CDR1 SGHRS, CDR2 YFSETQ. The CDR3 sequence: CASSPTEGLASHEQFF. CDR3 DNA: TGCGCCAGCAGCCCAACGGAGGGACTAGCTAGCCATGAGCAGTTCTTC.

This chain joins TRBV10-3 and TRBJ2-5; D is possibly TRBD2 (6 bases). The germline CDR1 and CDR2 sequences are ENHRY and SYGVKD. The length of the CDR3 is 14 residues. Trimming cost V 4 bases and J 5 bases, with 14 bases left between them. The CDR3 loop is CAISVDVGGETQYF. In DNA, the CDR3 is TGTGCCATCAGTGTAGACGTTGGAGGGGAGACCCAGTACTTC.

In the case of this clonotype: A much larger clone sits a single nucleotide away, making a read error possible. The chain's CDR3 is CASSFVRGGGYTF. In nucleotides, the CDR3 is TGTGCCAGCAGTTTCGTCAGGGGAGGGGGCTACACCTTC. This sequence joins TRBV27 and TRBJ1-2; weak D call: TRBD1 (6 bases). This CDR3 comprises 13 residues. Trimming took 3 bases from V and 8 from J, leaving 13 bases between them. Germline V gene lookup returns CDR1 MNHEY and CDR2 SMNVEV (reference sequence).

The sample holds many counts of this clonotype. The chain recombines TRBV27 with TRBJ1-6; TRBD1 might be the D (5 bases). V dropped 3 bases and J dropped 10 bases, with 19 bases sitting between them. CDR1 is MNHEY, CDR2 SMNVEV, per germline (reference sequence). CDR3 length equals 16 residues. CDR3 region: CASSLLVAGLSSPLHF. CDR3 sequence (DNA): TGTGCCAGCAGTTTGTTGGTGGCGGGGCTGTCCTCACCCCTCCACTTT.

Ten or more counts support this clonotype. The CDR3, as DNA: TGCGCCAGCAGCTTGGCCTCACAGGTCTATGGCTACACCTTC. Translation gives CASSLASQVYGYTF. This chain connects TRBV5-1 to TRBJ1-2; TRBD1 is a possible D gene (5 bases). The germline CDR1 and CDR2 sequences are SGHRS and YFSETQ. CDR3 length: 14 amino acids. Trimming stripped 0 bases from V and 4 bases from J, with 10 bases between.

This clonotype showed up just a few times. CDR3 coding DNA: TGTGCCGTTTCGGGCCCTAGATGGGACGAGCAGTACTTC. Its translation: CAVSGPRWDEQYF. The gene calls are TRBV27 and TRBJ2-7, with D unresolved. The germline CDR1 and CDR2 sequences are MNHEY and SMNVEV (reference sequence). Trimming removed 11 bases from V and 5 bases from J, with 19 bases in between. The CDR3 length is 13 residues.

This clonotype occurred many times. The chain is built from TRBV5-1 and TRBJ2-1, with no clear D. V gave up 8 bases and J gave up 10 bases, with 7 bases separating them. CDR1 and CDR2 from the germline V gene are SGHRS and YFSETQ. The CDR3 is 9 amino acids. The CDR3 DNA reads TGCGCCAGAAGTCTGGAGCAGTTCTTC. As protein: CARSLEQFF.

There are a few counts of this clonotype. The rearrangement links TRBV2 to TRBJ2-1, with D perhaps TRBD1 or TRBD2 (5 bases each). Trimming stripped 1 base from V and 14 bases from J, with 21 bases between. The CDR3 runs to 15 residues. Germline CDR1 SNHLY, CDR2 FYNNEI. The CDR3: CASSEGRGRESSKFF. CDR3 coding DNA: TGTGCCAGCAGTGAAGGGAGAGGCAGGGAGTCTAGCAAGTTCTTC.

The chain recombines TRBV29-1 with TRBJ2-7; perhaps TRBD1 as D (6 bases). Germline V CDR1 and CDR2: SQVTM, ANQGSEA. Trimming stripped 7 bases from V and 5 bases from J, with 18 bases between. CDR3 size: 13 residues. The CDR3 DNA reads as TGCAGCGCTTTTACGTCTCAGGGGAACGAGCAGTACTTC. It encodes CSAFTSQGNEQYF.

This clonotype was detected a few times. This chain links TRBV5-1 with TRBJ2-3; the match to TRBD2 covers 8 bases. Losses at the gene ends were 0 bases for V and 6 bases for J; bases not matched to a gene: 9. Germline CDR1 reads SGHRS; CDR2 reads YFSETQ. The CDR3 runs 16 residues. In DNA form, the CDR3 reads TGCGCCAGCAGCTTGGGGGTTAGCGGGAAAGGCGATACGCAGTATTTT. Protein sequence: CASSLGVSGKGDTQYF.

The chain is built from TRBV7-8 and TRBJ2-7, with a possible D match to TRBD1 (5 bases). CDR3 length: 17 residues. With 5 bases removed from V and 4 bases from J, the gap between germline ends came to 24 bases. CDR1 and CDR2 (germline): SGHVS, FQNEAQ. This CDR3 is CASSPGRPDPVWYEQYF. The CDR3 coding sequence is TGTGCCAGCAGCCCAGGGCGACCGGACCCGGTTTGGTACGAGCAGTACTTC.

The chain is built from TRBV3-1 and TRBJ2-1; no firm D call. The CDR3 length is 17 residues. Germline assignment: CDR1 LGHDT and CDR2 YNNKEL (reference sequence). The V end was cut by 4 bases, the J end by 5 bases, with 21 bases between. CDR3 nucleotides: TGTGCCAGCAGCCCCGTCTTTGTGAGGCCTTTGGACAATGAGCAGTTCTTC. This encodes CASSPVFVRPLDNEQFF.

The CDR3 region has the DNA TGTGCCACCAGTGAGAAGACTAGCGGGAGTTACAATGAGCAGTTCTTC. It specifies CATSEKTSGSYNEQFF. This chain connects TRBV24-1 to TRBJ2-1, with 12 bases identical to TRBD2. The germline V gene encodes CDR1 KGHDR and CDR2 SFDVKD. CDR3 length: 16 residues. V was clipped by 4 bases and J by 4 bases; unmatched bases: 4.

This clonotype was detected only a few times. V gene TRBV11-2 combines with J gene TRBJ2-3; unclear D gene. V was cut by 2 bases and J by 0 bases, with 18 bases left in between. CDR3 size: 18 residues. Germline CDR1 SGHAT, CDR2 FQNNGV. CDR3 nucleotide sequence: TGTGCCAGCAGCTTACTTCCATATATTACTTCTAGCACAGATACGCAGTATTTT. Protein sequence: CASSLLPYITSSTDTQYF.

This chain connects TRBV6-2 or TRBV6-3 to TRBJ2-7, with D perhaps TRBD1 (5 bases). CDR1 is MNHEY, CDR2 SVGEGT, per germline. Trimming shortened V by 7 bases and J by 4 bases, and 14 bases separated the two germline ends. The CDR3 is 13 amino acids. The CDR3 region has the DNA TGTGCCAGCACCCCTCCGACAGCTTACGAGCAGTACTTC. Translated: CASTPPTAYEQYF.

In its sample, this clonotype was seen many times. The J gene is TRBJ2-7, the V gene TRBV29-1; 7 positions agree with TRBD1. The CDR3 runs 12 residues. The V segment lost 6 bases and the J segment 1 base; nucleotides outside the gene matches: 3. The V gene's germline CDR1 is SQVTM and CDR2 ANQGSEA. CDR3 in amino acids: CSVRTGSYEQYF. As DNA, the CDR3 is TGCAGCGTGAGGACAGGATCCTACGAGCAGTACTTC.

This clonotype was seen repeatedly, ten times or more. The chain employs TRBV7-6 and TRBJ2-2; the D gene is possibly TRBD1 (7 bases). Between the trimmed V and J ends, which lost 5 bases and 5 bases, there was a span of 18 bases. The V gene's germline CDR1 is SGHVS and CDR2 FNYEAQ. The CDR3 covers 16 residues. The DNA of the CDR3 is TGTGCCAGCAGCCATGGTCAGGGGGGTCGGACCGGGGAGCTGTTTTTT. Translated: CASSHGQGGRTGELFF.

The genes are TRBV28 and TRBJ1-6; TRBD1 matches at 9 bases. J gave up 6 bases and V 8 bases, and 5 bases lay outside the gene matches. Germline V lookup: CDR1 MDHEN, CDR2 SYDVKM. CDR3 length equals 14 residues. The CDR3 DNA is TGTGCCAGCGGTCAGGACAGGGGTAATTCACCCCTCCACTTT. This codes for CASGQDRGNSPLHF. The whole variable domain, remainder taken from reference TRBV28 and TRBJ1-6, is DVKVTQSSRYLVKRTGEKVFLECVQDMDHENMFWYRQDPGLGLRLIYFSYDVKMKEKGDIPEGYSVSREKKERFSLILESASTNQTSMYLCASGQDRGNSPLHFGNGTRLTVT.